This passage covers 26 T cell receptor gamma chains from one sample sequenced in a study of gamma delta lymphoproliferative disorders and STAT genes. TCRdb re-processed the multiplex PCR reads via CATT. The profile covers a few thousand gamma-chain clones, with approximately 9.4% appearing a single time and about 60% taken by the ten largest. The receptor sequences were amplified from genomic DNA of peripheral blood mononuclear cells. Specimen: blood. The receptors were sampled from a human donor with gamma-delta T-cell large granular lymphocyte leukemia.

By proportion, this clone is medium-sized. The chain combines TRGV3 with TRGJP2. TCRdb carries no J gene annotation; the J gene was assigned here by matching the DNA with germline. The CDR3 is 15 amino acids. Per germline, CDR1 VTNTFY and CDR2 YDVSTARD (reference sequence). Trimming cost V 1 base and J 3 bases; bases outside gene matches: 5. CDR3 amino acids: CATWDRRRSDWIKTF. CDR3 DNA sequence: TGTGCCACCTGGGACAGAAGGCGTAGTGATTGGATCAAGACGTTT.

In this sample, this clone turned up a few times. No J gene call was made, and the V gene is TRGV4. Germline V gene data show CDR1 as EGSTGY and CDR2 as YDSYTSSV. The CDR3 is 11 residues long. CDR3 bases: TGTGCCACCTGGGATTTGAGCCCCAAACTCTTT. Protein product: CATWDLSPKLF.

By share, this clone counts as medium-sized. Because the CDR3's place on the DNA is in doubt, the DNA is left out and the CDR3 is given as listed by TCRdb. No J gene was named, though the V gene is TRGV11. TRGV11 falls under the ORF class, with uncertain function. The CDR3 region is 18 residues in length, termini included. CDR3 protein: CTTVPAGLGTMRCYKKLF.

By proportion, this clone is medium-sized. The rearrangement uses TRGV10 and TRGJP1. Assignment of the J gene here rests on matching the DNA to germline, because TCRdb gives none. TRGV10 is recorded as an ORF, its role being uncertain. The CDR3 consists of 16 residues. V shed 8 bases and J 0 bases; nucleotides not matched to a gene: 10. The CDR3 spells CAAWLDSHTTGWFKIF. CDR3 coding DNA: TGTGCTGCGTGGCTGGACAGTCATACCACTGGTTGGTTCAAGATATTT.

This clone is medium-sized within its sample. This chain links TRGV11 with TRGJ1 or TRGJ2. The J gene, missing from TCRdb, was assigned here through DNA to germline matching. TRGV11 qualifies as an ORF whose function is uncertain. The CDR3 spans 13 residues. J was trimmed by 6 bases and V by 7 bases; bases with no gene match: 9. The CDR3: CACWIPPPYKKLF. The CDR3 DNA follows: TGTGCCTGCTGGATCCCACCCCCTTATAAGAAACTCTTT.

This clone appeared a few times. This same CDR3 is encoded by further DNA sequences in the sample. The chain links TRGV9 to TRGJ1 or TRGJ2. The J gene was missing in TCRdb and was found by matching the end of the DNA to germline. The CDR3 is 13 amino acids. Looked up from germline, CDR1 is GITISATS and CDR2 is ISYDGTV (reference sequence). Trimming removed 0 bases from V and 4 bases from J; junction bases left unmatched: 3. This chain's CDR3 is CALWEVLYYKKLF. CDR3 coding DNA: TGTGCCTTGTGGGAGGTGCTGTATTATAAGAAACTCTTT.

By sample share, this clone is medium-sized. Within the sample, other DNA sequences also encode this same CDR3. The rearrangement links TRGV2 to TRGJP2. Germline matching of the DNA provided the J gene here, since TCRdb leaves it blank. The germline CDR1 and CDR2 sequences are EGSNGY and YDSYNSKV. V trimming: 1 base; J trimming: 2 bases; junction bases outside the gene matches: 4. This CDR3 has 15 amino acids. The CDR3 reads CATWDGQSSDWIKTF. Written as DNA, the CDR3 is TGTGCCACCTGGGACGGCCAAAGTAGTGATTGGATCAAGACGTTT.

By its share, this clone is medium-sized (0.01 to 0.1%). The CDR3 bases are TGTGCCACCTGGGATGAATACCGCCTGAATTATTATAAGAAACTCTTT. This translates into CATWDEYRLNYYKKLF. The genes are TRGV8 and TRGJ1 or TRGJ2. The J gene is absent in TCRdb and was assigned here via DNA matching to germline. Trimming took 3 bases from V and 0 from J; bases not matched to a gene: 11. Looked up from germline, CDR1 is VENAVY and CDR2 is YDSYNSRV. This CDR3 is 16 amino acids long.

The V and J genes are TRGV9 and TRGJ1 or TRGJ2. As TCRdb names no J gene, one was assigned here on the basis of a DNA match to germline. The CDR3 has 14 amino acids. Germline trimming cut 0 bases from V and 0 bases from J; bases unmatched to any gene: 2. Per germline, CDR1 GITISATS and CDR2 ISYDGTV (reference sequence). The CDR3 loop is CALWEVRNYYKKLF. As DNA, the CDR3 is TGTGCCTTGTGGGAGGTGCGGAATTATTATAAGAAACTCTTT.

Judged by abundance, this clone is medium-sized. The V call is TRGV2, the J call TRGJP2. TCRdb carries no J gene annotation; the J gene was assigned here by matching the DNA with germline. The CDR3 length is 15 residues. V shed 0 bases and J 5 bases; nucleotides not matched to a gene: 6. Germline loops: CDR1 EGSNGY, CDR2 YDSYNSKV. CDR3 coding DNA: TGTGCCACCTGGGACGGGCCGTTAAGTGATTGGATCAAGACGTTT. Encoded protein: CATWDGPLSDWIKTF.

By frequency in the sample, this clone is medium-sized (0.01 to 0.1%). This chain connects TRGV2 to TRGJP1. No J gene is reported in TCRdb; it was inferred here by comparing the DNA with germline. V was clipped by 0 bases and J by 3 bases; unmatched bases: 7. The germline CDR1 and CDR2 sequences are EGSNGY and YDSYNSKV. CDR3 length equals 16 residues. CDR3 sequence: CATWDGYVATGWFKIF. CDR3 in DNA: TGTGCCACCTGGGACGGGTACGTGGCCACTGGTTGGTTCAAGATATTT.

By proportion, this clone is medium-sized (0.01 to 0.1%). This CDR3 reads CATWDGDQRYYKKLF. CDR3 bases: TGTGCCACCTGGGACGGCGACCAGAGATATTATAAGAAACTCTTT. The chain is built from TRGV2 and TRGJ1 or TRGJ2. Assignment of the J gene here rests on matching the DNA to germline, because TCRdb gives none. CDR1 and CDR2 from the germline V gene are EGSNGY and YDSYNSKV. This CDR3 comprises 15 residues. Trimming took 1 base from V and 4 from J; bases not matched to a gene: 10.

Judged by abundance, this clone is medium-sized. The gene calls are TRGV4 and TRGJ1 or TRGJ2. Germline matching of the DNA provided the J gene here, since TCRdb leaves it blank. The germline V gene has CDR1 EGSTGY and CDR2 YDSYTSSV. V gave up 3 bases and J gave up 0 bases; unmatched junction bases: 2. CDR3 length: 13 residues. The CDR3 sequence: CATWDLNYYKKLF. CDR3 coding DNA: TGTGCCACCTGGGATCTGAATTATTATAAGAAACTCTTT.

This clone is medium-sized (0.01 to 0.1%) within its sample. The chain links TRGV2 to TRGJ1 or TRGJ2. The J gene was missing in TCRdb and was found by matching the end of the DNA to germline. This CDR3 spans 15 amino acids. Unmatched junction bases numbered 8, after V lost 3 bases and J lost 0 bases. The germline gives CDR1 EGSNGY, CDR2 YDSYNSKV. The CDR3 region has the DNA TGTGCCACCTGGGACCAAAGCCCGAATTATTATAAGAAACTCTTT. The encoded protein is CATWDQSPNYYKKLF.

This clone qualifies as medium-sized. This chain joins TRGV8 and TRGJP1. TCRdb offers no J gene call, so here the DNA was matched to germline to obtain one. Trimming cost V 2 bases and J 3 bases; bases outside gene matches: 0. The CDR3 extends over 13 amino acids. The V gene's germline CDR1 is VENAVY and CDR2 YDSYNSRV. The chain's CDR3 is CATWDTTGWFKIF. In DNA form, the CDR3 reads TGTGCCACCTGGGATACCACTGGTTGGTTCAAGATATTT.

Only a few counts were recorded for this clone. The DNA is left out, because the CDR3 cannot be placed on it with certainty; the CDR3 is given as TCRdb lists it. No J gene was called, and the V gene is TRGV11. TRGV11 is treated as an ORF (open reading frame) with a function not yet certain. Ends included, the CDR3 has 17 residues. The chain's CDR3 is CTTVPAGSPFLGWFKIF.

In the case of this clone: At residue 6, TCRdb's protein disagrees with the DNA translation; the protein shown here derives from the DNA. The chain combines TRGV10 with TRGJP1. TCRdb leaves out the J gene; it was filled in here by matching the DNA to germline. TRGV10 is recorded as an ORF, its role being uncertain. This CDR3 has 12 residues. Trimming removed 11 bases from V and 11 bases from J; junction bases left unmatched: 12. CDR3 protein: CAALSQWWFKIF. In DNA, the CDR3 is TGTGCTGCGCTAAGCCAGTGGTGGTTCAAGATATTT.

A remark on this clone: In the same sample, other DNA sequences code for this CDR3. This chain joins TRGV11 and TRGJ1 or TRGJ2. TCRdb carries no J gene annotation; the J gene was assigned here by matching the DNA with germline. TRGV11 is sorted into the ORF group, with uncertain function. V lost 2 bases and J lost 3; bases outside the gene matches: 13. The CDR3 contains 17 residues. The CDR3, as DNA: TGTGCCTGCTGGATTAGGCTACCCTCCCTAAGTTATTATAAGAAACTCTTT. Protein product: CACWIRLPSLSYYKKLF.

By sample share, this clone is medium-sized (0.01 to 0.1%). The sample has other DNA sequences that encode this CDR3 too. CDR3 in DNA: TGTGCCACCTGGGATGGGCGCTATTATAAGAAACTCTTT. It is translated as CATWDGRYYKKLF. The V and J genes are TRGV4 and TRGJ1 or TRGJ2. The J gene is not listed in TCRdb, so it was assigned here from a DNA match to germline. The V gene end was trimmed by 0 bases and the J gene end by 4 bases; junction bases not matched to a gene: 3. The CDR3 totals 13 residues. CDR1 EGSTGY and CDR2 YDSYTSSV come from the germline V gene.

The chain recombines TRGV9 with TRGJ1 or TRGJ2. Matching the DNA to germline supplied the J gene, which TCRdb does not give. From germline, CDR1 is GITISATS and CDR2 ISYDGTV (reference sequence). V lost 9 bases to trimming and J lost 5 bases; unmatched junction nucleotides: 4. The CDR3 is 10 amino acids. This CDR3 reads CALIHYKKLF. The CDR3 nucleotides are TGTGCCTTGATCCATTATAAGAAACTCTTT.

In this sample, this clone is medium-sized. V is TRGV4 and J is TRGJ1 or TRGJ2. No J segment appears in TCRdb, so it was assigned here by matching the sequence to germline. Germline V gives CDR1 EGSTGY, CDR2 YDSYTSSV. With 8 bases clipped from V and 7 bases from J, the junction kept 14 bases outside the gene matches. The CDR3 consists of 13 residues. CDR3 sequence: CATSSANGYKKLF. Here the CDR3 DNA reads TGTGCCACCTCCTCCGCGAACGGGTATAAGAAACTCTTT.

This clone has a handful of counts. V and J are TRGV4 and TRGJ1 or TRGJ2. The J gene was not available in TCRdb and was assigned here by matching the DNA to germline segments. This CDR3 has 15 residues. The germline V gene encodes CDR1 EGSTGY and CDR2 YDSYTSSV. V was pared by 0 bases and J by 0 bases, with 5 bases of the junction left unmatched. CDR3 bases: TGTGCCACCTGGGATGGGCCTAGGAATTATTATAAGAAACTCTTT. It translates to CATWDGPRNYYKKLF.

This clone is labeled medium-sized (0.01 to 0.1%). The CDR3 coding sequence is TGTGCTGCGTGGGATTACCCGAAGAAACTCTTT. It yields the protein CAAWDYPKKLF. This rearrangement joins TRGV10 to TRGJ1 or TRGJ2. The J gene comes from matching the DNA to germline here; TCRdb lacks it. TRGV10 has ORF status, its function being uncertain. Trimming cost V 8 bases and J 10 bases; bases outside gene matches: 9. There are 11 residues in the CDR3.

The J gene has no call, while the V gene is TRGV8. This CDR3 contains 9 residues. Germline V lookup: CDR1 VENAVY, CDR2 YDSYNSRV. This chain's CDR3 is CATGKKKLF. Here the CDR3 DNA reads TGTGCCACGGGGAAAAAGAAACTTTTT.

This clone was counted between two and nine times. This chain uses TRGV11 with TRGJ1 or TRGJ2. Here the J gene came from matching the DNA to germline, since TCRdb omits it. TRGV11 falls under the ORF class, with uncertain function. The CDR3 totals 16 residues. With V trimmed by 4 bases and J by 3 bases, 12 bases remained unmatched. CDR3 protein: CACWIRQLALYYKKLF. As DNA, the CDR3 is TGTGCCTGCTGGATTAGACAACTGGCACTTTATTATAAGAAACTCTTT.

This clone was seen more than once but under ten times. The genes are TRGV2 and TRGJ1 or TRGJ2. The J gene, absent from TCRdb, was called here by matching the DNA to germline. The ends lost 0 bases at V and 6 bases at J; junction bases unmatched: 8. This CDR3 comprises 14 residues. The V gene's germline CDR1 is EGSNGY and CDR2 YDSYNSKV. The CDR3 spells CATWDGQEGYKKLF. CDR3 coding DNA: TGTGCCACCTGGGACGGGCAAGAGGGTTATAAGAAACTCTTT.